This T cell receptor (beta chain) was profiled in a study of early T cells in non-severe SARS-CoV-2 infection. Germline V lookup: CDR1 MNHNY, CDR2 SVGAGI (reference sequence). This CDR3 spans 13 amino acids. V gave up 8 bases and J gave up 3 bases, with 13 bases separating them. Ten or more counts support this clonotype. From the 5' RACE reads, TCRdb called clonotypes with MiXCR, one entry per CDR3 protein. The data hold 85,000 to 100,000 distinct CDR3 sequences, with roughly 11% observed a single time. Sequenced sample: whole blood. This TCR was recovered from an adult who was a healthcare worker with PCR-confirmed SARS-CoV-2 infection or an uninfected control (not recorded which). The V and J genes are TRBV6-6 and TRBJ1-1; a weak D match, TRBD1 (6 bases). Here the CDR3 DNA reads TGTGCCAGCGGGACAAACAGGGACACTGAAGCTTTCTTT. It specifies CASGTNRDTEAFF.